In this sample, the clone carrying this T cell receptor beta chain turned up once. The deep-level immunoSEQ assay was used. The data were produced by immunoSEQ multiplex PCR, yet TCRdb's version contains in-frame clones alone and is incomplete. The sample yields roughly 500,000 clones, around 73% seen once. Free of recent acute infections or vaccinations, the donors were healthy HIV-negative adults. These data originate in a study of shared clonotypes between healthy human individuals. The CDR3 is 12 residues long. V lost 3 bases to trimming and J lost 10 bases, with 10 bases between them. Germline V lookup: CDR1 SGHVS, CDR2 FQNEAQ.

The receptor's source is a woman between 40 and 50 years old in good health. Some clones in this sample may be carry-over from other donors' samples. The sequenced material came from PBMCs. The chain recombines TRBV7-8 with TRBJ2-1; D remains unclear. DNA of the CDR3: TGTGCCAGCAGCTTCTTTGACACAGAGCAGTTCTTC. Amino acids: CASSFFDTEQFF.